The clone carrying this T cell receptor beta chain appeared a single time. Its matching antigen is unknown. This specimen belongs to a study of Ad26.COV2.S vaccination and SARS-CoV-2 variants. Whole-study findings and limits: Vaccine and placebo groups showed comparable non-spike TCR breadth.

The treatment was: some 20 received Ad26.COV2.S at low or high dose, single or two shots; 5 received placebo; per-sample allocation not given. Collection of the samples took place on day 63 after the first injection of vaccine or placebo. This person who donated was an adult of 18-55 years in Boston. Only in-frame clones appear in the TCRdb table, and some are missing; sequencing was by immunoSEQ multiplex PCR. The repertoire consists of about 350,000 clones, with 75% to 90% occurring once and the leading ten covering approximately 5%. The TCR sequence derives from a person between 18 and 60 years old who received the Ad26.COV2.S COVID-19 vaccine or a placebo. Sequences were derived from peripheral blood, sampled in a trial of Ad26.COV2.S vaccine versus placebo.

The CDR3 DNA reads TGTGCCAGCAGCCCGGGACAGGGGAACACTGAAGCTTTCTTT. The encoded protein is CASSPGQGNTEAFF. The rearrangement joins TRBV25-1 to TRBJ1-1, with 9 bases lining up with TRBD1. The trim removed 6 bases at V and 1 base at J, leaving 3 bases unmatched. Germline V lookup: CDR1 MGHDK, CDR2 SYGVNS. This CDR3 is 14 amino acids long.